One and the same sample provided the 18 T cell receptor beta chains below, sequenced in a study of T cells in Graves' hyperthyroidism and ophthalmopathy. Amplification targeted TCR beta CDR3 regions from RNA transcripts. TCR CDR3 regions were first amplified by RT-PCR with HTBI primers. In TCRdb, the multiplex PCR reads were re-called with MiXCR into one record per CDR3 protein. Of 200,000 to 250,000 distinct CDR3 sequences in the sample, roughly 15% were seen once. Material: blood. The source of these receptors is a woman under 30 with Graves' ophthalmopathy.

This clonotype came up many times. The chain uses TRBV29-1 and TRBJ2-1; 7 positions match TRBD1. The CDR3 covers 14 residues. The germline V gene has CDR1 SQVTM and CDR2 ANQGSEA. The V gene end was trimmed by 7 bases and the J gene end by 4 bases; junction bases not matched to a gene: 10. The DNA of the CDR3 is TGCAGCGCCTCACAGGGGTCCATGTACAATGAGCAGTTCTTC. Its protein is CSASQGSMYNEQFF.

In this sample, this clonotype turned up once. V usage is TRBV12-3 or TRBV12-4 and J usage is TRBJ2-2; D might be TRBD1 (6 bases). The CDR3 has 14 residues. The ends were cut back, 6 bases at V and 7 bases at J, with 15 bases in the middle. The CDR3 bases are TGTGCCAGCAGGAAAGACAGGCGGTACGGGGAGCTGTTTTTT. Translating gives CASRKDRRYGELFF.

J is TRBJ2-1 and V is TRBV3-1, with 11 bases that match TRBD2. This CDR3 comprises 15 residues. Germline V gives CDR1 LGHDT, CDR2 YNNKEL (reference sequence). The trim removed 4 bases at V and 5 bases at J, leaving 4 bases unmatched. The CDR3 nucleotides are TGTGCCAGCAGCCGGGGGGGACTAGCGGACAATGAGCAGTTCTTC. It is translated as CASSRGGLADNEQFF.

This clonotype was seen ten or more times. The chain links TRBV2 to TRBJ2-1, with TRBD2 identical over 7 bases. Germline CDR1 is SNHLY and CDR2 is FYNNEI. The V segment lost 5 bases and the J segment 4 bases; nucleotides outside the gene matches: 17. CDR3 size: 18 residues. The CDR3 spells CASSLELLGEGSYNEQFF. For the CDR3, the DNA is TGTGCCAGCAGTCTTGAGTTGTTAGGGGAGGGCTCTTACAATGAGCAGTTCTTC. The full variable domain, completed using reference TRBV2 and TRBJ2-1, is EPEVTQTPSHQVTQMGQEVILRCVPISNHLYFYWYRQILGQKVEFLVSFYNNEISEKSEIFDDQFSVERPDGSNFTLKIRSTKLEDSAMYFCASSLELLGEGSYNEQFFGPGTRLTVL.

In its sample, this clonotype was seen many times. V usage is TRBV5-1 and J usage is TRBJ1-1; 9 positions agree with TRBD1. This CDR3 is built from 12 residues. V gave up 9 bases and J gave up 5 bases; unmatched junction bases: 5. CDR1 is SGHRS and CDR2 is YFSETQ in the germline V gene. The CDR3 bases are TGCGCCACGGCCGGGACAGGGACTGAAGCTTTCTTT. Its translation: CATAGTGTEAFF.

The V and J genes are TRBV7-2 and TRBJ2-3; D not resolved. The germline V and J ends were trimmed by 3 bases and 2 bases, with 12 bases remaining between them. The CDR3 extends over 15 amino acids. Germline V gene lookup returns CDR1 SGHTA and CDR2 FQGNSA. CDR3 region: CASSFRLGYTDTQYF. CDR3 sequence (DNA): TGTGCCAGCAGCTTTCGCCTTGGCTACACAGATACGCAGTATTTT. Using reference TRBV7-2 and TRBJ2-3 for the parts outside the CDR3, the full variable domain is GAGVSQSPSNKVTEKGKDVELRCDPISGHTALYWYRQSLGQGLEFLIYFQGNSAPDKSGLPSDRFSAERTGGSVSTLTIQRTQQEDSAVYLCASSFRLGYTDTQYFGPGTRLTVL.

Ten or more counts support this clonotype. This sequence joins TRBV28 and TRBJ2-1; 10 positions agree with TRBD2. Germline CDR1 is MDHEN and CDR2 is SYDVKM. V gave up 6 bases and J gave up 5 bases; unmatched junction bases: 10. The CDR3 spans 16 residues. CDR3 in amino acids: CASRFPSSGGHNEQFF. DNA of the CDR3: TGTGCCAGCAGGTTCCCCTCTAGCGGGGGCCACAATGAGCAGTTCTTC.

This chain uses TRBV2 with TRBJ2-7, with 8 bases matching TRBD2. V was pared by 0 bases and J by 6 bases, with 13 bases of the junction left unmatched. CDR1 SNHLY and CDR2 FYNNEI come from the germline V gene. CDR3 size: 17 residues. As DNA, the CDR3 is TGTGCCAGCAGTGAAGCGCTATCCGGGGGGGCAGGTTCCGAGCAGTACTTC. Translating gives CASSEALSGGAGSEQYF. The entire variable domain, with the rest obtained from reference TRBV2 and TRBJ2-7, is as follows: EPEVTQTPSHQVTQMGQEVILRCVPISNHLYFYWYRQILGQKVEFLVSFYNNEISEKSEIFDDQFSVERPDGSNFTLKIRSTKLEDSAMYFCASSEALSGGAGSEQYFGPGTRLTVT.

This clonotype has only a few counts. This chain joins TRBV4-1 and TRBJ1-2; 7 nucleotides align to TRBD1. The CDR3 extends over 15 amino acids. V lost 2 bases to trimming and J lost 4 bases; unmatched junction nucleotides: 7. Germline V gene lookup returns CDR1 MGHRA and CDR2 YSYEKL. CDR3 sequence reads: CASSQPWDRVYGYTF. The CDR3 DNA is TGCGCCAGCAGCCAACCCTGGGACAGAGTCTATGGCTACACCTTC.

Points on this clonotype: One base away lies a much larger clone, so this may be a sequencing read error. The V gene is TRBV5-1, the J gene TRBJ2-2; D might be TRBD1 (6 bases). The germline gives CDR1 SGHRS, CDR2 YFSETQ. The CDR3 extends over 15 amino acids. CDR3 residues: CASSLSDRPTGELVF. As DNA, the CDR3 is TGCGCCAGCAGCTTATCAGACAGGCCGACCGGGGAGCTGGTTTTT.

This clonotype was counted ten times or more. This chain links TRBV28 with TRBJ1-2; 7 nucleotides agree with TRBD1. J gave up 2 bases and V 5 bases, and 2 bases lay outside the gene matches. The CDR3 is 13 residues long. Germline-derived CDR1 and CDR2 are MDHEN and SYDVKM. CDR3 sequence reads: CASSAGQNYGYTF. CDR3 sequence (DNA): TGTGCCAGCAGTGCGGGACAGAACTATGGCTACACCTTC.

The V gene is TRBV6-1, the J gene TRBJ1-4, with D possibly being TRBD1 (5 bases). The CDR3 contains 13 residues. Trimming pared 8 bases from V and 7 bases from J, leaving 14 bases between. Germline CDR1 MNHNS, CDR2 SASEGT. CDR3 sequence (DNA): TGTGCCAGCGGCTTGGGGCCACGTGAAAAACTGTTTTTT. Its protein is CASGLGPREKLFF.

Turning to this clonotype: At one of its ends the junction is not consistent with the germline gene, which may arise from a read error. The chain couples TRBV27 to TRBJ1-2; no clear D gene. This CDR3 region has 11 residues. Germline V gives CDR1 MNHEY, CDR2 SMNVEV (reference sequence). The CDR3 here is CASRDNCGYTF. In DNA, the CDR3 is TGTGCCAGCAGAGATAACTGTGGCTACACCTTC.

This clonotype came up many times. The chain joins TRBV15 to TRBJ2-5; D uncertain. CDR3 length: 14 residues. The germline CDR1 and CDR2 sequences are LNHNV and YYDKDF (reference sequence). The V gene lost 0 bases and the J gene lost 5 bases, with 10 bases spanning the gap. CDR3 DNA sequence: TGTGCCACCAGCAGAGATTTGAGGCGGGAGACCCAGTACTTC. This translates into CATSRDLRRETQYF.

With respect to this clonotype: This may be a read error, as it is one base from a much larger clone. It is unclear where the CDR3 begins or ends on the DNA, so no DNA is shown, and the CDR3 is as TCRdb lists it. This rearrangement joins TRBV6-1 to TRBJ2-2; the tabulated D call, TRBD1, remains unverified against the DNA. Germline-derived CDR1 and CDR2 are MNHNS and SASEGT. From its first to its last residue, the CDR3 has 18 amino acids. CDR3 amino acids: CASSEALVGQGNTGELIF.

This clonotype was detected many times. This sequence joins TRBV7-9 and TRBJ2-3, with a weak D call TRBD1 (5 bases). The germline CDR1 and CDR2 sequences are SEHNR and FQNEAQ (reference sequence). The V end lost 5 bases, the J end lost 4 bases, and 13 bases lay between the germline ends. This CDR3 has 14 residues. In DNA, the CDR3 is TGTGCCAGCAGCGGACCACAGGTTCCAGATACGCAGTATTTT. The encoded protein is CASSGPQVPDTQYF.

This chain joins TRBV9 and TRBJ1-5; D remains ambiguous. V was pared by 3 bases and J by 0 bases, with 7 bases between. The CDR3 runs to 14 residues. Germline V gene lookup returns CDR1 SGDLS and CDR2 YYNGEE. Here the CDR3 reads CASSDISSNQPQHF. CDR3 in DNA: TGTGCCAGCAGCGATATCTCTAGCAATCAGCCCCAGCATTTT.

The sample holds a few counts of this clonotype. The CDR3 end shows no conserved phenylalanine or tryptophan, and so a read error is likely. The V gene is TRBV18, the J gene TRBJ1-6; D is perhaps TRBD1 (5 bases). CDR1 is KGHSH, CDR2 LQKENI, per germline. The CDR3 runs to 15 residues. The V end was cut by 2 bases, the J end by 7 bases, with 12 bases between. In DNA, the CDR3 is TGTGCCAGCTCACCAAGTAGAGGGGAGAATTCACCCCTCCACCTT. Protein product: CASSPSRGENSPLHL.